This TCR beta chain came from a study of T cell responses to AZD1222 COVID-19 vaccine. Study-level points and caveats: Donor demographics were predominantly white British with a female majority; clonal diversity may be underestimated. Unmutated variant regions are reportedly targeted by nearly half of spike-specific TCRs. After two AZD1222 doses, spike-specific TCR breadth and depth rose versus day 0.

This CDR3 contains 12 residues. V dropped 4 bases and J dropped 4 bases, with 7 bases sitting between them. CDR1 and CDR2 from the germline V gene are SNHLY and FYNNEI. Details on this clone: As yet, its antigen is unknown.

Only in-frame clones appear in the TCRdb table, and some are missing; sequencing was by immunoSEQ multiplex PCR. The repertoire holds tens of thousands of clones, 85% to 90% seen once, with more than 8.5% in the top ten. The TCR originated in an adult in good health. The sample in question was peripheral blood, obtained on day 0 of AZD1222 vaccination. The rearrangement joins TRBV2 to TRBJ1-2; no reliable D call. The CDR3 is CASSAGIYGYTF. CDR3 nucleotides: TGTGCCAGCAGTGCTGGTATCTATGGCTACACCTTC.